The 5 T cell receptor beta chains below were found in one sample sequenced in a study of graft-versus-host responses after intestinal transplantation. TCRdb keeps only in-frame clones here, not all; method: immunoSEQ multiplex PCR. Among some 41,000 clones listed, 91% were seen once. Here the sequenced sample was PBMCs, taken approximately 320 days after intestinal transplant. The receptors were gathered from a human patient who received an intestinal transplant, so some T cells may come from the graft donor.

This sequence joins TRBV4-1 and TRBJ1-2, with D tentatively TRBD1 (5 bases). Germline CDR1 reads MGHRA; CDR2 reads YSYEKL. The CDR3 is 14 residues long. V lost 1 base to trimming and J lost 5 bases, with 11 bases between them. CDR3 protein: CASSQVGGVYGYTF. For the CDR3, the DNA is TGCGCCAGCAGCCAAGTCGGGGGGGTGTATGGCTACACCTTC.

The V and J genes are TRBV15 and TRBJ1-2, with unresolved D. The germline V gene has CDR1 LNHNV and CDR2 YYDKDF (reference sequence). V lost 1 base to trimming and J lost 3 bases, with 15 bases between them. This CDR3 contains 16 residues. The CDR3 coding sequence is TGTGCCACCAGCAGAGCTGACCCCTCAGAGGACTATGGCTACACCTTC. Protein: CATSRADPSEDYGYTF.

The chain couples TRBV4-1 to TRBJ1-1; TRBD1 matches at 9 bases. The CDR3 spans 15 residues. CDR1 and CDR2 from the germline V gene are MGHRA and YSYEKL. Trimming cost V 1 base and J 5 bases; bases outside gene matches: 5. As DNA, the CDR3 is TGCGCCAGCAGCCAAGTTGGGACAGGGAGGACTGAAGCTTTCTTT. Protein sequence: CASSQVGTGRTEAFF.

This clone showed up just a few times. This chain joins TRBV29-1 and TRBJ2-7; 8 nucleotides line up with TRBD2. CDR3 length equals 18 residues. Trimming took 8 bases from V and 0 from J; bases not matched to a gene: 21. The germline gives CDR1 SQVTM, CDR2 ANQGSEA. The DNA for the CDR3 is TGCAGCCTCACGGGGGGGATGCGGCTTAGTCAACTCTCCTACGAGCAGTACTTC. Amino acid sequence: CSLTGGMRLSQLSYEQYF.

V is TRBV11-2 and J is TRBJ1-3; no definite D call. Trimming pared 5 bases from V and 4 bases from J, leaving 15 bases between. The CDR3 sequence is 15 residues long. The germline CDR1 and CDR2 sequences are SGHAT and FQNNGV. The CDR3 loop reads CASSPLRGPGNTIYF. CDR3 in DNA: TGTGCCAGCAGCCCCCTTCGGGGTCCCGGAAACACCATATATTTT.